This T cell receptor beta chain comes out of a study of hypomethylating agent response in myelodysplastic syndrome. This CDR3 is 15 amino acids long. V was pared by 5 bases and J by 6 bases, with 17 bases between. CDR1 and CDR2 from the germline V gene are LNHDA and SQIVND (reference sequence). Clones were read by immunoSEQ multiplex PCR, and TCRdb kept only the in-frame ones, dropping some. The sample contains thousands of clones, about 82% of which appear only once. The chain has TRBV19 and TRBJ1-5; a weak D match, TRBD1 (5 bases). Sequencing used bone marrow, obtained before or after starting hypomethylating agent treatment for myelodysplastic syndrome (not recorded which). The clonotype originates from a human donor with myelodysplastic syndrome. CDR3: CASSFQGGEGQPQHF. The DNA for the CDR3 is TGTGCCAGTAGTTTCCAGGGAGGGGAGGGTCAGCCCCAGCATTTT. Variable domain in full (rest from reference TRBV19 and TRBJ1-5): DGGITQSPKYLFRKEGQNVTLSCEQNLNHDAMYWYRQDPGQGLRLIYYSQIVNDFQKGDIAEGYSVSREKKESFPLTVTSAQKNPTAFYLCASSFQGGEGQPQHFGDGTRLSIL.